The 8 T cell receptor beta chains reported below all come from one sample, sequenced in a study of T cell repertoires in cytomegalovirus infection. TCRdb itself ran the reads through MiXCR, one entry per CDR3 protein. The sample comprises a few hundred thousand distinct CDR3 sequences, about 39% of which are singletons, and 48% rests with the top ten. For these TCRs, the target antigens are not known. The sequencing used cultured PBMCs, collected from culture after CMV antigen stimulation. The receptors stem from a human donor in good health (CMV status not recorded). Some clones in this sample may be carry-over from other donors' samples.

This sequence joins TRBV3-1 and TRBJ1-1; no firm D call. In germline, CDR1 is LGHDT, CDR2 YNNKEL (reference sequence). This CDR3 has 12 amino acids. Trimming pared 2 bases from V and 11 bases from J, leaving 12 bases between. Here the CDR3 reads CASSQSRGSAFF. In DNA form, the CDR3 reads TGTGCCAGCAGCCAAAGCAGAGGGAGTGCTTTCTTT.

This clonotype was detected a few times. The rearrangement uses TRBV12-5 and TRBJ2-3; unclear D gene. Deletions cut 1 base from V and 6 bases from J, with 8 bases between. The CDR3 extends over 13 amino acids. Germline CDR1 reads LGHNT; CDR2 reads FRNRAP. The CDR3 sequence: CASGLELRDTQYF. In DNA form, the CDR3 reads TGTGCTAGTGGTTTGGAACTTAGGGATACGCAGTATTTT.

This clonotype was counted a few times. CDR3 amino acids: CASSQIWGNEQFF. The CDR3 bases are TGTGCCAGCAGTCAGATTTGGGGGAATGAGCAGTTCTTC. The chain joins TRBV12-3 or TRBV12-4 to TRBJ2-1; D possibly matches TRBD1 or TRBD2 (5 bases each). V lost 5 bases and J lost 7, with 12 bases in between. The CDR3 is made up of 13 amino acids.

This chain uses TRBV6-5 with TRBJ2-3; D is perhaps TRBD2 (5 bases). With 4 bases removed from V and 1 base from J, the gap between germline ends came to 12 bases. The V gene's germline CDR1 is MNHEY and CDR2 SVGAGI. The CDR3 has 15 residues. The CDR3 DNA reads TGTGCCAGCAGTTCAAATCGGGAAGGCACAGATACGCAGTATTTT. Translated: CASSSNREGTDTQYF.

This chain links TRBV4-2 with TRBJ1-6; 9 bases are shared with TRBD1. Germline V lookup: CDR1 LGHNA, CDR2 YNFKEQ. The V and J ends lost 4 bases and 7 bases, in that order; junction bases with no gene match: 8. This CDR3 has 16 residues. Here the CDR3 DNA reads TGTGCCAGCAGCCGTTCCAGGACAGGGGACAATTCACCCCTCCACTTT. Translating it yields CASSRSRTGDNSPLHF.

The chain uses TRBV7-6 and TRBJ1-4; no definite D call. Trimming shortened V by 4 bases and J by 6 bases, and 12 bases separated the two germline ends. The CDR3 is made up of 14 amino acids. Germline CDR1 is SGHVS and CDR2 is FNYEAQ. CDR3 sequence: CASSSLLWYEKLFF. The CDR3 DNA follows: TGTGCCAGCAGCTCCCTCTTATGGTATGAAAAACTGTTTTTT.

This clonotype came up many times. CDR3 residues: CASTITGGVYTGELFF. In DNA form, the CDR3 reads TGTGCCAGCACCATTACAGGGGGCGTGTACACCGGGGAGCTGTTTTTT. The gene calls are TRBV7-8 and TRBJ2-2, with 9 bases identical to TRBD1. The V segment lost 7 bases and the J segment 3 bases; nucleotides outside the gene matches: 9. In germline, CDR1 is SGHVS, CDR2 FQNEAQ. The CDR3 runs to 16 residues.

The V and J genes are TRBV7-2 and TRBJ2-3; 10 bases align to TRBD2. CDR1 is SGHTA and CDR2 is FQGNSA in the germline V gene. The CDR3 is made up of 16 amino acids. V trimming: 4 bases; J trimming: 0 bases; junction bases outside the gene matches: 4. The CDR3 loop is CASSSLAGESTDTQYF. The DNA for the CDR3 is TGTGCCAGCAGCTCCCTAGCGGGGGAGAGCACAGATACGCAGTATTTT. Together with reference TRBV7-2 and TRBJ2-3, the CDR3 gives the full variable domain: GAGVSQSPSNKVTEKGKDVELRCDPISGHTALYWYRQSLGQGLEFLIYFQGNSAPDKSGLPSDRFSAERTGGSVSTLTIQRTQQEDSAVYLCASSSLAGESTDTQYFGPGTRLTVL.